This entry features one TCR beta chain sequence. Its recognized antigen is unknown. No base quality values were provided; no much bigger clone lies one nucleotide off. Per the germline V gene, SGDLS is the CDR1 and YYNGEE is the CDR2. Including cysteine and phenylalanine, the CDR3 has 14 amino acids. Just CDR3 DNA is preserved here, 42 bases in frame from base 1. Deletion took 4 bases off V and 5 bases off J, with a span of 16 bases between the germline ends. The data derive from a study of OX40 agonist ivuxolimab in advanced cancers. About the investigation overall: Ivuxolimab, which targeted the costimulatory receptor OX40 (CD134), was an agonistic, fully human IgG2 monoclonal antibody. Intravenous ivuxolimab was administered to patients every 2 weeks at six dose levels: 0.01, 0.1, 0.3, 1.5, 3 and 10 mg/kg. Of the 50 or so patients in dose escalation, about 20 had hepatocellular carcinoma, some 15 had melanoma, 9 had renal cell carcinoma and 9 had head and neck cancer. In the dose-escalation cohort, over 65% of patients were male, and the mean age was roughly 60 years, with a range of about 23 to 85. Patients were allowed to have had prior anti-PD-1, anti-PD-L1 or anti-CTLA-4 therapy, and 40% to 45% of the dose-escalation patients had been treated with checkpoint inhibitors. Partial responses occurred in three dose-escalation patients, of whom one had hepatocellular carcinoma and two had cutaneous melanoma. The point of sequencing TCRbeta in the periphery was to test whether ivuxolimab changed TCR sequence diversity and drove clonal T-cell expansion. The monotherapy dose-escalation portion (N ≈ 52 patients) of the phase I ivuxolimab trial is reported in the paper. Paper-wide results and their limitations: Low levels of normalized T-cell clonal expansion were also seen in some patients who did not respond. At doses from 0.1 to 3.0 mg/kg, clonal expansion was seen in both CD4+ and CD8+ blood T cells between baseline and week 6. After ivuxolimab, more expanded clones were found on average in CD8+ T cells than in CD4+ T cells. Antigen specificity was not determined for the clonally expanded peripheral T cells. In the 0.1-3.0 mg/kg groups, partial responders were among the patients with the lowest normalized peripheral clonal expansion, particularly in CD8+ T cells.

Patients with autoimmune disease history or receiving systemic immunosuppression were excluded from the trial. Peripheral blood for TCR sequencing was collected from all dose cohorts at baseline, on cycle 4 day 1, and on cycle 7 day 1. Samples came from an open-label, multicenter, first-in-human phase I dose-escalation trial of ivuxolimab. Adults with locally advanced or metastatic melanoma, renal cell, hepatocellular, or head and neck squamous cell carcinoma were enrolled in the trial. CD4+ and CD8+ T cells were sorted separately from peripheral blood before TCR sequencing. Genomic DNA was isolated from the sorted cells so that the TCRbeta CDR3 region could be sequenced. The immunoSEQ Assay was used for sequencing of TCRbeta CDR3 regions. In its TCRdb copy, this immuneACCESS table keeps in-frame sequences only and misses some clones. Where compared with another copy, unresolved V genes explain less than half of these, and the others have no known cause. This sample is represented by about 150,000 clones; 94% of them were singletons. The ten most abundant clones make up around 0.28% of the sample.

The source was CD4+ or CD8+ T cells sorted from blood, collected in a trial of the OX40 agonist ivuxolimab. This sequence originates from an adult with an advanced solid tumor such as melanoma, head and neck, liver or kidney cancer. The chain is encoded by TRBV9 joined to TRBJ2-7; perhaps TRBD1 is the D gene, with 6 bases matching. CDR3 sequence: CASSSEQGWHEQYF. In nucleotide form, the sequence is TGTGCCAGCAGCTCGGAACAGGGCTGGCACGAGCAGTACTTC.